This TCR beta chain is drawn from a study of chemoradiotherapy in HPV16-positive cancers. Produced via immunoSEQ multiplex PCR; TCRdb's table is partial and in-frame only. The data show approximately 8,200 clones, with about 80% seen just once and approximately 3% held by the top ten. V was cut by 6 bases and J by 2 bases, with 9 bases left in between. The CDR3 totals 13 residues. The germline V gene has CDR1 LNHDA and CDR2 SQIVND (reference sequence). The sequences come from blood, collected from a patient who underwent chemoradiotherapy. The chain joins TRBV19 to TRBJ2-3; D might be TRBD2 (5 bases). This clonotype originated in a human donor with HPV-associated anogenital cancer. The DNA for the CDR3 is TGTGCCAGTAGGGACTCCAACACAGATACGCAGTATTTT. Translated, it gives CASRDSNTDTQYF.